The rows below give T cell receptor beta chains drawn from one sample of a study of beta chain features in type 1 diabetes. The protocol was immunoSEQ multiplex PCR, while the TCRdb copy is restricted to in-frame clones and leaves out a portion. The sample lists approximately 160,000 clones; approximately 10% were seen once. Sample: central memory CD4+ T cells from blood. These receptors came from a man aged 25-40 years with type 1 diabetes. Both conserved end residues are part of each CDR3. The order of the fields is J gene, D gene, clone size, V gene, CDR3 DNA, CDR3 protein. The D gene is left open where the match is weak. Where a row states a size, it is once, few, many or the class of an expanded clone; other rows omit it.

j_gene: TRBJ2-7
d_gene: .
abundance: few
v_gene: TRBV20-1
CDR3nt: TGCAGTGCTAGGAGTCGCTACGAGCAGTACTTC
CDR3aa: CSARSRYEQYF

j_gene: TRBJ2-1
d_gene: .
abundance: .
v_gene: TRBV11-1
CDR3nt: TGTGCCAGCAGCTTAGTAGCGGCCGACAATTTTGAGCAGTTCTTC
CDR3aa: CASSLVAADNFEQFF

j_gene: TRBJ2-2
d_gene: TRBD1
abundance: few
v_gene: TRBV30
CDR3nt: TGTGCCTGCTACAGGGGGTTAGGAACCGGGGAGCTGTTTTTT
CDR3aa: CACYRGLGTGELFF

j_gene: TRBJ2-3
d_gene: .
abundance: few
v_gene: TRBV4-2
CDR3nt: TGTGCCAGCAGCTTATCGTCTAGCGGCACAGATACGCAGTATTTT
CDR3aa: CASSLSSSGTDTQYF

j_gene: TRBJ2-3
d_gene: .
abundance: few
v_gene: TRBV2
CDR3nt: TGTGCCAGCAGAGCACTAGCAGATACGCAGTATTTT
CDR3aa: CASRALADTQYF

j_gene: TRBJ2-7
d_gene: TRBD1
abundance: few
v_gene: TRBV7-2
CDR3nt: TGTGCCAGCAGCCCAGACAGGGCCTCCTACGAGCAGTACTTC
CDR3aa: CASSPDRASYEQYF

j_gene: TRBJ2-3
d_gene: .
abundance: few
v_gene: TRBV19
CDR3nt: TGTGCCAGTAGTGAGGACACAGATACGCAGTATTTT
CDR3aa: CASSEDTDTQYF

j_gene: TRBJ2-7
d_gene: .
abundance: few
v_gene: TRBV7-2
CDR3nt: TGTGCCAGCAGCCCCGCCGCCGGTACCCAGCAGTACTTC
CDR3aa: CASSPAAGTQQYF

j_gene: TRBJ2-1
d_gene: TRBD2
abundance: .
v_gene: TRBV5-1
CDR3nt: TGCGCCAGCAGCCAGCCTAGCGGGAGCTCCTACAATGAGCAGTTCTTC
CDR3aa: CASSQPSGSSYNEQFF

j_gene: TRBJ2-6
d_gene: .
abundance: .
v_gene: TRBV7-2
CDR3nt: TGTGCCAGCAGCTTTTGGCTCTCTGGGGCCAACGTCCTGACTTTC
CDR3aa: CASSFWLSGANVLTF

j_gene: TRBJ2-7
d_gene: .
abundance: few
v_gene: TRBV15
CDR3nt: TGTGCCACCAGCATTTCCAAATCCTACGAGCAGTACTTC
CDR3aa: CATSISKSYEQYF

j_gene: TRBJ2-3
d_gene: TRBD2
abundance: .
v_gene: TRBV7-2
CDR3nt: TGTGCCAGCAGCTTCTCGGGGGGGAGCTCCGCAGATACGCAGTATTTT
CDR3aa: CASSFSGGSSADTQYF